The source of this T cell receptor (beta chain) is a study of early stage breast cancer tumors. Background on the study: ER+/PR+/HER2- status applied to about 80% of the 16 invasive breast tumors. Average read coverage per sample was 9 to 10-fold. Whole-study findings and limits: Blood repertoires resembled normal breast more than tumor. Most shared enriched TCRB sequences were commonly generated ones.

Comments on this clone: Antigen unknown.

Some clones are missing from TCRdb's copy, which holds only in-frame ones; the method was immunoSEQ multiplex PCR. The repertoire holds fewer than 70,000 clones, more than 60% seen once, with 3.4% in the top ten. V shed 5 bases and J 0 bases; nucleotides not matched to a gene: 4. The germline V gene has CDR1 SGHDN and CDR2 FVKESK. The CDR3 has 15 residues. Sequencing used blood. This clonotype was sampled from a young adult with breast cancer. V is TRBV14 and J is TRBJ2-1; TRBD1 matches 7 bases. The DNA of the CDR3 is TGTGCCAGCAGCGATTACAGGGGCTCCTACAATGAGCAGTTCTTC. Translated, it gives CASSDYRGSYNEQFF.